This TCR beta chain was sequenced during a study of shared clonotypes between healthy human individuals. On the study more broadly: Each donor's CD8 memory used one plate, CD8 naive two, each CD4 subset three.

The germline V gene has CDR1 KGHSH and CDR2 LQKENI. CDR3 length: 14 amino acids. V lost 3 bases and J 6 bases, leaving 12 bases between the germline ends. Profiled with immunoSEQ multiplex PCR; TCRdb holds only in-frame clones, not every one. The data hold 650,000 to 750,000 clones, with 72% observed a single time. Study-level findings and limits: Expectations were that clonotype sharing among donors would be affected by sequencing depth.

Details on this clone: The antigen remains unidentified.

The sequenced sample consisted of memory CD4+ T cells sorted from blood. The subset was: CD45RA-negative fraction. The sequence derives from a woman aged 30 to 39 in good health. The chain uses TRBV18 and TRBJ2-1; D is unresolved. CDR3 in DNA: TGTGCCAGCTCACCTGGGGTCCAACCCAATGAGCAGTTCTTC. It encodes CASSPGVQPNEQFF. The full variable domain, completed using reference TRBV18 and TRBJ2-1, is NAGVMQNPRHLVRRRGQEARLRCSPMKGHSHVYWYRQLPEEGLKFMVYLQKENIIDESGMPKERFSAEFPKEGPSILRIQQVVRGDSAAYFCASSPGVQPNEQFFGPGTRLTVL.